Included here is one T cell receptor (delta chain) sequence, with context. The antigen remains unidentified. The CDR3 consists of 17 residues. V shed 4 bases and J shed 0 bases, with 18 bases lying between them. The germline V gene has CDR1 TSWWSYY and CDR2 QGS. This specimen comes from a study of Vδ1+ human thymocytes. Sequences come from RNA converted to cDNA by reverse transcription. Pooled V-gene forward primers with one constant-region reverse primer generated the CDR3 amplicons by multiplex PCR. TCRdb reprocessed the multiplex PCR reads using CATT. The table has roughly 76,000 delta-chain clones, roughly a third seen once. Broader study findings: Thymic TRG and TRD repertoires appeared highly polyclonal. Unlike peripheral blood Vdelta1+ controls, thymic delta-chain sequences included approximately 20% Vdelta2 and few Vdelta3.

This chain uses TRDV1 with TRDJ1, with D hard to call. Sequenced: Vdelta1+ gamma-delta thymocytes from the thymus. Regarding subset: FACS-sorted CD3+ TCRalphabeta- TCRVdelta1+ TCRVdelta2- thymocytes. This clonotype was sampled from a boy under two years old who had congenital heart surgery. In DNA form, the CDR3 reads TGTGCTCTTGGGGCACCTAGGGAGGACCGACACACCGATAAACTCATCTTT. As protein: CALGAPREDRHTDKLIF.